This entry lists 8 T cell receptor beta chains sequenced from one sample in a study of cytomegalovirus exposure and HLA in healthy donors (dated by TCRdb to between 2016 and 2019). The library was made by the immunoSEQ multiplex PCR assay. A mixture of 60 forward primers for TCR Vbeta segments and 13 reverse primers for TCR Jbeta segments was used in the multiplex PCR. This is the immuneACCESS table as TCRdb keeps it, with only in-frame sequences that have V and J called. A part of the clones is gone; compared with another copy, unresolved V genes explain less than half, and the rest is unexplained. This sample lists some 40,000 clones; just under 75% were detected once. Roughly 6.7% of the sample is held by the ten biggest clonotypes. Material: PBMCs. The receptors were sampled from a man under 40 in good health and CMV-seronegative.

The genes are TRBV10-3 and TRBJ2-3; D is possibly TRBD2 (5 bases). The CDR3 is 15 amino acids. Germline CDR1 ENHRY, CDR2 SYGVKD. Trimming removed 5 bases at V and 3 bases at J, with 15 bases between. CDR3 in amino acids: CAISSPQPGTDTQYF. As DNA, the CDR3 is TGTGCCATCAGTAGCCCGCAGCCGGGGACAGATACGCAGTATTTT.

On this clone: The sample carries other DNA sequences with the same CDR3. J is TRBJ2-7 and V is TRBV6-1, with TRBD1 matching over 9 bases. J lost 3 bases, V lost 6 bases, and 9 bases had no gene match. The CDR3 covers 15 residues. The germline V gene encodes CDR1 MNHNS and CDR2 SASEGT. The CDR3 spells CASSQDRGPRYEQYF. CDR3 sequence (DNA): TGTGCCAGCAGCCAGGACAGGGGTCCCCGCTACGAGCAGTACTTC.

The chain links TRBV7-2 to TRBJ2-7; tentatively, D is TRBD1 (5 bases). CDR1 is SGHTA and CDR2 is FQGNSA in the germline V gene. This CDR3 has 13 amino acids. The V end lost 5 bases, the J end lost 7 bases, and 15 bases lay between the germline ends. This CDR3 reads CASSRQNLGEQYF. CDR3 nucleotide sequence: TGTGCCAGCAGCAGACAGAACCTGGGGGAGCAGTACTTC.

The chain combines TRBV28 with TRBJ1-1; 7 bases align to TRBD1. J was trimmed by 4 bases and V by 6 bases; bases with no gene match: 8. The germline V gene has CDR1 MDHEN and CDR2 SYDVKM. This CDR3 is 14 amino acids long. The CDR3 reads CASRVTGRVTEAFF. Written as DNA, the CDR3 is TGTGCCAGCAGGGTGACAGGGCGGGTCACTGAAGCTTTCTTT.

V is TRBV9 and J is TRBJ2-1; TRBD1 agrees at 7 bases. The trim removed 3 bases at V and 5 bases at J, leaving 5 bases unmatched. CDR1 is SGDLS and CDR2 is YYNGEE in the germline V gene. CDR3 length: 14 residues. This chain's CDR3 is CASSASGTDNEQFF. The CDR3 DNA follows: TGTGCCAGCAGCGCCTCCGGGACAGACAATGAGCAGTTCTTC.

The chain couples TRBV7-9 to TRBJ2-5, with 7 positions matching TRBD1. CDR3 length: 16 residues. The trim removed 4 bases at V and 4 bases at J, leaving 12 bases unmatched. The germline V gene encodes CDR1 SEHNR and CDR2 FQNEAQ (reference sequence). CDR3 sequence reads: CASSSPGQRSGETQYF. The CDR3 nucleotides are TGTGCCAGCAGCTCCCCGGGACAGCGCTCGGGAGAGACCCAGTACTTC.

V is TRBV5-1 and J is TRBJ2-1; 8 nucleotides match TRBD2. The CDR3 runs to 14 residues. Germline CDR1 and CDR2: SGHRS and YFSETQ. J gave up 8 bases and V 3 bases, and 7 bases lay outside the gene matches. The CDR3 region is CASSSGTSSHEQFF. In nucleotides, the CDR3 is TGCGCCAGCAGCTCCGGGACTAGTAGCCATGAGCAGTTCTTC.

This chain joins TRBV27 and TRBJ2-1, with 15 bases fitting TRBD2. This CDR3 comprises 21 residues. The junction had 10 bases not matched to a gene; V was cut back by 1 base and J by 0 bases. The germline V gene encodes CDR1 MNHEY and CDR2 SMNVEV (reference sequence). The chain's CDR3 is CASSLFLPGLAGGSSYNEQFF. The CDR3 DNA reads as TGTGCCAGCAGTTTATTTCTACCGGGACTAGCGGGGGGCAGCTCCTACAATGAGCAGTTCTTC.